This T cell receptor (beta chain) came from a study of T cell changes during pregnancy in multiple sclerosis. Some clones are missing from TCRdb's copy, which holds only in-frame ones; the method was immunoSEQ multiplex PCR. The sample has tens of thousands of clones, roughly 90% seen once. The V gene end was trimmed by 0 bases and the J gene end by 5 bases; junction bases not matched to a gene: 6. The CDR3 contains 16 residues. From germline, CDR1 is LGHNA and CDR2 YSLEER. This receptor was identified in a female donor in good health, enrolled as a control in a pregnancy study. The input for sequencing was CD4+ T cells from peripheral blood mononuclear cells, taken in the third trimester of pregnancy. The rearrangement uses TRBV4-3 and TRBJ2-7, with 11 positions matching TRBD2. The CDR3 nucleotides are TGCGCCAGCAGCCAAGATAGCCTAGCGGGGGGAAACGAGCAGTACTTC. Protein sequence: CASSQDSLAGGNEQYF.